These T cell receptor beta chains were read from a single sample in a study of CD8 T cells in Susac syndrome. TCRdb re-called the immunoSEQ multiplex PCR reads through MiXCR, storing one row per CDR3 protein. The sample shows around 170,000 distinct CDR3 sequences, roughly 94% of them seen only once. Material: CD4+ T cells from PBMCs. The origin of the receptors is a human donor in good health. Both conserved end residues are part of each CDR3. The order of the fields is V gene, J gene, CDR3 protein.

v_call: TRBV19; j_call: TRBJ1-3; cdr3_aa: CASKRTSPSGNTIYF
v_call: TRBV20-1; j_call: TRBJ2-1; cdr3_aa: CSARPGLTGGLNEQFF
v_call: TRBV7-9; j_call: TRBJ1-5; cdr3_aa: CASSLGSGNQPQHF
v_call: TRBV5-1; j_call: TRBJ2-2; cdr3_aa: CASSLLRSTGELFF
v_call: TRBV24-1; j_call: TRBJ2-5; cdr3_aa: CATSDSQSSGGYQETQYF
v_call: TRBV7-2; j_call: TRBJ2-1; cdr3_aa: CASSLVASGENEQFF
v_call: TRBV29-1; j_call: TRBJ1-5; cdr3_aa: CSVESGNSNQPQHF
v_call: TRBV5-6; j_call: TRBJ2-1; cdr3_aa: CASSLGWGTDNEQFF
v_call: TRBV10-3; j_call: TRBJ2-3; cdr3_aa: CAITKTGTTDTQYF
v_call: TRBV18; j_call: TRBJ2-5; cdr3_aa: CASSPPRQGAYQETQYF
v_call: TRBV18; j_call: TRBJ1-6; cdr3_aa: CASSRGQGNSPLHF
v_call: TRBV7-2; j_call: TRBJ2-3; cdr3_aa: CASTLETLTIDTQYF
v_call: TRBV30; j_call: TRBJ1-5; cdr3_aa: CAWSRQDNQPQHF
v_call: TRBV5-1; j_call: TRBJ1-2; cdr3_aa: CASSLVRGNYGYTF
v_call: TRBV3-1; j_call: TRBJ2-7; cdr3_aa: CASSLEKREQYF
v_call: TRBV6-5; j_call: TRBJ2-7; cdr3_aa: CASSSLTSPYEQYF
v_call: TRBV4-1; j_call: TRBJ2-1; cdr3_aa: CASSKGGSASSYNEQFF
v_call: TRBV6-5; j_call: TRBJ1-1; cdr3_aa: CASSYDQAPYRAFF
v_call: TRBV12-5; j_call: TRBJ2-5; cdr3_aa: CASGMGQGSETQYF
v_call: TRBV25-1; j_call: TRBJ2-7; cdr3_aa: CASSEGGSYEQYF
v_call: TRBV5-1; j_call: TRBJ1-1; cdr3_aa: CASSLSGRTEAFF
v_call: TRBV12-3/TRBV12-4; j_call: TRBJ1-2; cdr3_aa: CASSLEGAQGYTF
v_call: TRBV29-1; j_call: TRBJ2-3; cdr3_aa: CSVELGGTDTQYF
v_call: TRBV6-5; j_call: TRBJ2-2; cdr3_aa: CASSHLDSFNTGELFF
v_call: TRBV18; j_call: TRBJ1-5; cdr3_aa: CASSPTGVGQPQHF
v_call: TRBV27; j_call: TRBJ1-4; cdr3_aa: CASSRDRGRKLFF
v_call: TRBV21-1; j_call: TRBJ2-2; cdr3_aa: CASSNRPPGQDYTGELFF
v_call: TRBV12-3/TRBV12-4; j_call: TRBJ2-5; cdr3_aa: CASSPIDREETQYF
v_call: TRBV4-3; j_call: TRBJ1-4; cdr3_aa: CASSLFAGLNEKLFF
v_call: TRBV5-1; j_call: TRBJ1-2; cdr3_aa: CASSLMTGGGDGYTF
v_call: TRBV7-9; j_call: TRBJ2-2; cdr3_aa: CASTGDGTGELFF
v_call: TRBV3-1; j_call: TRBJ1-1; cdr3_aa: CASSQARGTEAFF
v_call: TRBV5-6; j_call: TRBJ2-1; cdr3_aa: CASSLDLAGASSYNEQFF
v_call: TRBV27; j_call: TRBJ2-3; cdr3_aa: CASMASSTDTQYF
v_call: TRBV28; j_call: TRBJ2-1; cdr3_aa: CASKRGGEGYNEQFF
v_call: TRBV5-1; j_call: TRBJ2-2; cdr3_aa: CASSLAGGNTGELFF
v_call: TRBV20-1; j_call: TRBJ1-4; cdr3_aa: CSASVPQGTNEKLFF
v_call: TRBV2; j_call: TRBJ1-5; cdr3_aa: CASSDGGAQPQHF
v_call: TRBV25-1; j_call: TRBJ1-5; cdr3_aa: CASSEYVGGDSNQPQHF
v_call: TRBV30; j_call: TRBJ2-4; cdr3_aa: CACPDGPNIQYF
v_call: TRBV5-1; j_call: TRBJ2-2; cdr3_aa: CASSLPGASNTGELFF